The present TCR beta chain was sequenced within a study of cytomegalovirus exposure and HLA in healthy donors. This clone showed up just once. Its antigen is unidentified. 13 Jbeta primers and 60 Vbeta primers were used for the PCR. Measured with immunoSEQ multiplex PCR; TCRdb has only the in-frame clones, and not every one. The top ten hold roughly 1.5% of the sample, which has approximately 200,000 clones, 65% to 90% seen once. Study conclusions and caveats: In a later analysis, productive TCRs from donors in an Asian-associated ancestry cluster reportedly carried fewer N-insertions than the cohort mean.

The length of the CDR3 is 18 residues. The germline V gene encodes CDR1 SGHDT and CDR2 YYEEEE. The J segment lost 6 bases and the V segment lost 3 bases, leaving 16 bases of the junction unmatched. The sequenced material came from PBMCs. The chain couples TRBV5-6 to TRBJ2-7, with 12 bases that match TRBD2. The clonotype was recovered from a girl between 10 and 17 years old in good health and CMV-seronegative. CDR3 sequence: CASSSRGRLAGEGVEQYF. The CDR3 DNA sequence: TGTGCCAGCAGCTCCAGGGGGCGACTAGCGGGAGAAGGGGTCGAGCAGTACTTC. The full variable domain, completed using reference TRBV5-6 and TRBJ2-7, is DAGVTQSPTHLIKTRGQQVTLRCSPKSGHDTVSWYQQALGQGPQFIFQYYEEEERQRGNFPDRFSGHQFPNYSSELNVNALLLGDSALYLCASSSRGRLAGEGVEQYFGPGTRLTVT.